This T cell receptor beta chain was obtained from a study of cytomegalovirus exposure and HLA in healthy donors. Overall study findings and caveats: Most TCR beta V segments were productive about 87% or about 30% of the time in an earlier analysis.

Use of 60 Vbeta and 13 Jbeta primers characterized the PCR. Data came from immunoSEQ multiplex PCR; TCRdb stores just in-frame clones and leaves some out. The data show some 200,000 clones, roughly 78% seen once. A note on this clone: Its antigen remains unidentified.

The ends were cut back, 11 bases at V and 6 bases at J, with 19 bases in the middle. CDR1 MNHEY and CDR2 SVGAGI come from the germline V gene. This CDR3 spans 13 amino acids. The clonotype originates from a boy aged 10-17 years in good health and CMV-seronegative. The sequencing sample was made of PBMCs. J is TRBJ1-1 and V is TRBV6-5; D is possibly TRBD1 (6 bases). CDR3 sequence reads: CAVARGSSSEAFF. DNA of the CDR3: TGTGCCGTGGCGAGGGGGAGTTCCTCTGAAGCTTTCTTT.